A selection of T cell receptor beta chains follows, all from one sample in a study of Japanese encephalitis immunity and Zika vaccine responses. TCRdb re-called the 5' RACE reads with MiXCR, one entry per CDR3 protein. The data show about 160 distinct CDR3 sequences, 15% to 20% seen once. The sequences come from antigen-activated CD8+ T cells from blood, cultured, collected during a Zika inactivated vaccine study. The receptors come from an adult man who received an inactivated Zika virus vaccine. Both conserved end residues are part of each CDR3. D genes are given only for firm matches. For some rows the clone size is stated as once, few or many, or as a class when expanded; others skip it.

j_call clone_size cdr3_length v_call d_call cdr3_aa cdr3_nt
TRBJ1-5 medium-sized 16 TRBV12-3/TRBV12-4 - CASSSTWGGGNQPQHF TGTGCCAGCAGTTCCACTTGGGGAGGGGGCAATCAGCCCCAGCATTTT
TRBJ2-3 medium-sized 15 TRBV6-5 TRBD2 CASSHTSGGTDTQYF TGTGCCAGCAGCCATACTAGCGGGGGGACAGATACGCAGTATTTT
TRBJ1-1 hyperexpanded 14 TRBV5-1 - CASSLVGMNTEAFF TGCGCCAGCAGCTTGGTTGGCATGAACACTGAAGCTTTCTTT
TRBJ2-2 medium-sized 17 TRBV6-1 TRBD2 CASSELAGGPSTGELFF TGTGCCAGCAGTGAACTAGCGGGGGGCCCCTCCACCGGGGAGCTGTTTTTT
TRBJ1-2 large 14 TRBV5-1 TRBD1 CASSTGTGGYGYTF TGCGCCAGCAGCACGGGGACAGGGGGCTATGGCTACACCTTC
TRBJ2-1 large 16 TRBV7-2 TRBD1 CASSLGAGGIYNEQFF TGTGCCAGCAGCTTAGGGGCAGGGGGTATTTACAATGAGCAGTTCTTC
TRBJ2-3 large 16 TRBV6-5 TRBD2 CASSYLAGGLTDTQYF TGTGCCAGCAGTTACCTAGCGGGGGGTCTCACAGATACGCAGTATTTT
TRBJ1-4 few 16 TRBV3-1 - CASSQTYANGNGKLFF TGTGCCAGCAGCCAGACATACGCCAACGGGAACGGAAAACTGTTTTTT
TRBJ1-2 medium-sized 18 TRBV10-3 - CAISDAFRGQRGIDGYTF TGTGCCATCAGTGATGCGTTTCGGGGGCAGCGGGGCATTGACGGCTACACCTTC
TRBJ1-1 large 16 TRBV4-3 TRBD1 CASSQGQGNRKTEAFF TGCGCCAGCAGCCAAGGACAGGGGAATAGAAAAACTGAAGCTTTCTTT
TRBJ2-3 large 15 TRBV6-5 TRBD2 CASSTTSGGTDTQYF TGTGCCAGCAGCACGACTAGCGGGGGAACAGATACGCAGTATTTT
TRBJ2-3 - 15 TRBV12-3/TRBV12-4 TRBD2 CASSLGAGGQDTQYF TGTGCCAGCAGTTTAGGGGCGGGGGGGCAAGATACGCAGTATTTT
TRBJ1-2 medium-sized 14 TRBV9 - CASSVGQGGDGYTF TGTGCCAGCAGCGTAGGTCAGGGTGGAGATGGCTACACCTTC
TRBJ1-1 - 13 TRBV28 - CASSFPGNTEAFF TGTGCCAGCAGTTTTCCGGGGAACACTGAAGCTTTCTTT
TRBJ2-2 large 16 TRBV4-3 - CASSQAGTSNGGELFF TGCGCCAGCAGCCAGGCTGGGACCTCCAACGGCGGGGAGCTGTTTTTT
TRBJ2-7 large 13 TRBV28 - CAAGTPNSYEQYF TGTGCCGCTGGGACACCAAACTCCTACGAGCAGTACTTC
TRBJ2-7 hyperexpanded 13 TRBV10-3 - CAINVDNSYEQYF TGTGCCATCAACGTGGACAACTCCTACGAGCAGTACTTC